This is a list of T cell receptor beta chains from one sample in a study of blood T cell repertoires in COVID-19. Method: immunoSEQ multiplex PCR; TCRdb's copy keeps in-frame clones and lacks some. Of 260,000 or so clones listed, 85% are singletons. Sequencing was performed on PBMCs or T cells enriched from blood (not recorded which). The receptors were gathered from a woman in her forties or fifties who had recovered from COVID-19. The CDR3 runs from the conserved cysteine through the conserved F or W. The D gene is left open where the match is weak. Clone sizes are given selectively: once, few, many, or a class where the clone is expanded.

J gene | clone size | D gene | V gene | CDR3 protein | CDR3 DNA
TRBJ2-2 | many | TRBD1 | TRBV10-1 | CASSDRESGELFF | TGCGCCAGCAGCGACAGGGAGTCCGGGGAGCTGTTTTTT
TRBJ2-1 | - | TRBD2 | TRBV5-1 | CASSLIAGEGNEQFF | TGCGCCAGCAGCTTGATAGCGGGAGAGGGTAATGAGCAGTTCTTC
TRBJ1-1 | - | - | TRBV2 | CASSLQGGDTEAFF | TGTGCCAGCAGCCTACAGGGAGGGGACACTGAAGCTTTCTTT
TRBJ1-6 | - | TRBD1 | TRBV2 | CASGGQGRNSPLHF | TGTGCCAGCGGGGGACAGGGTCGAAATTCACCCCTCCACTTT
TRBJ2-1 | - | - | TRBV5-8 | CASSFVLSYNEQFF | TGTGCCAGCAGCTTCGTCCTCTCCTACAATGAGCAGTTCTTC
TRBJ2-2 | - | TRBD1 | TRBV18 | CASSPWEGGRTGELFF | TGTGCCAGCTCACCATGGGAAGGGGGCAGGACCGGGGAGCTGTTTTTT
TRBJ2-7 | - | TRBD2 | TRBV9 | CASSAVAGGPSEQYF | TGTGCCAGCAGCGCCGTAGCGGGAGGGCCTAGCGAGCAGTACTTC
TRBJ1-2 | - | - | TRBV4-1 | CASSHPDIALGYTF | TGCGCCAGCAGCCACCCTGACATTGCGTTGGGCTACACCTTC
TRBJ1-5 | - | TRBD1 | TRBV2 | CASTKDRASNQPQHF | TGTGCCAGCACAAAGGACAGGGCTAGCAATCAGCCCCAGCATTTT
TRBJ2-1 | once | TRBD2 | TRBV29-1 | CSVSQAGSSYNEQFF | TGCAGCGTTTCCCAAGCGGGGAGCTCCTACAATGAGCAGTTCTTC
TRBJ2-1 | - | - | TRBV12-3/TRBV12-4 | CASTVSYEQFF | TGTGCCAGCACCGTGAGCTATGAGCAGTTCTTC
TRBJ2-5 | - | - | TRBV12-1 | CASSLPPGLSPETQYF | TGTGCCAGCAGCTTACCTCCGGGACTCTCGCCGGAGACCCAGTACTTC
TRBJ1-6 | - | - | TRBV2 | CASSVSPNSPLHF | TGTGCCAGCAGTGTTAGCCCTAATTCACCCCTCCACTTT
TRBJ2-2 | - | - | TRBV21-1 | CASSKCASGRAAGELFF | TGTGCCAGCAGCAAATGCGCTAGCGGGAGGGCCGCCGGGGAGCTGTTTTTT
TRBJ2-1 | - | TRBD2 | TRBV29-1 | CSVGTREGYNEQFF | TGCAGCGTGGGGACCAGGGAGGGCTACAATGAGCAGTTCTTC
TRBJ1-5 | once | - | TRBV6-1 | CASSELGPGSNQPQHF | TGTGCCAGCAGTGAATTAGGGCCGGGGAGCAATCAGCCCCAGCATTTT
TRBJ2-7 | - | TRBD1 | TRBV2 | CASSEAGTGNYEQYF | TGTGCCAGCAGTGAAGCTGGGACAGGAAACTACGAGCAGTACTTC
TRBJ2-5 | - | TRBD2 | TRBV14 | CASSHFFYQGVQASGAFQETQYF | TGTGCCAGCAGCCATTTTTTTTACCAGGGAGTTCAGGCTAGCGGAGCCTTCCAAGAGACCCAGTACTTC
TRBJ2-7 | once | TRBD2 | TRBV9 | CASSGKTSGTYEQYF | TGTGCCAGCAGCGGCAAGACTAGCGGGACCTACGAGCAGTACTTC
TRBJ1-2 | - | - | TRBV9 | CASSIQNGGRKVGYTF | TGTGCCAGCAGCATACAAAACGGGGGGCGTAAGGTTGGCTACACCTTC
TRBJ1-1 | - | - | TRBV9 | CASSVTGATEAFF | TGTGCCAGCAGCGTAACCGGAGCCACTGAAGCTTTCTTT
TRBJ1-2 | - | TRBD1 | TRBV7-3 | CASSLTPVTGPRF | TGTGCCAGCAGCTTAACCCCCGTGACAGGGCCACGCTTC
TRBJ1-2 | - | TRBD1 | TRBV19 | CASRPTGTGYGYTF | TGTGCCAGTAGGCCCACCGGGACAGGGTATGGCTACACCTTC
TRBJ1-1 | - | - | TRBV28 | CASSFKLGDMNTEAFF | TGTGCCAGCAGTTTTAAGCTGGGTGACATGAACACTGAAGCTTTCTTT
TRBJ2-1 | - | TRBD1 | TRBV10-1 | CASSESRTGAGNEQFF | TGCGCCAGCAGTGAGTCGAGGACAGGGGCTGGGAATGAGCAGTTCTTC
TRBJ2-1 | - | TRBD2 | TRBV19 | CASSTPGLAMVGEQFF | TGTGCCAGTAGTACTCCGGGACTAGCCATGGTGGGGGAGCAGTTCTTC
TRBJ2-7 | - | - | TRBV28 | CASSAGPIEQYF | TGTGCCAGCAGTGCGGGCCCTATTGAGCAGTACTTC
TRBJ1-1 | - | - | TRBV10-3 | CATTGSAEAFF | TGTGCCACGACAGGTTCGGCTGAAGCTTTCTTT
TRBJ2-2 | - | TRBD1 | TRBV29-1 | CSAAQGPNTGELFF | TGCAGCGCCGCACAGGGGCCGAACACCGGGGAGCTGTTTTTT
TRBJ2-1 | - | - | TRBV19 | CASSQQGNEQFF | TGTGCCAGTAGTCAACAGGGAAATGAGCAGTTCTTC
TRBJ1-6 | - | - | TRBV5-1 | CASSLQGRDSPLHF | TGCGCCAGCAGCTTGCAGGGGCGGGATTCACCCCTCCACTTT
TRBJ2-3 | once | TRBD2 | TRBV2 | CASNSRLAEYTQYF | TGTGCCAGCAACTCACGACTAGCGGAATATACGCAGTATTTT
TRBJ2-7 | - | TRBD1 | TRBV6-2/TRBV6-3 | CASSPPPGQAPYEQYF | TGTGCCAGCAGCCCACCCCCTGGACAGGCACCCTACGAGCAGTACTTC
TRBJ2-7 | - | TRBD1 | TRBV10-3 | CAISDPGQGKNEQYF | TGTGCCATCAGTGACCCAGGACAGGGGAAGAACGAGCAGTACTTC
TRBJ2-1 | - | TRBD1 | TRBV5-1 | CASSLWDRVTNEQFF | TGCGCCAGCAGCTTGTGGGACAGGGTAACCAATGAGCAGTTCTTC
TRBJ1-4 | - | - | TRBV30 | CAWSVAGAGEKLFF | TGTGCCTGGAGTGTAGCAGGGGCCGGGGAAAAACTGTTTTTT
TRBJ1-1 | - | TRBD1 | TRBV10-2 | CASSRRGQGDVNTEAFF | TGCGCCAGCAGCCGGAGGGGACAGGGGGACGTGAACACTGAAGCTTTCTTT
TRBJ2-2 | - | - | TRBV13 | CASTPPRLATNTGELFF | TGTGCCAGCACCCCTCCAAGGCTAGCGACGAACACCGGGGAGCTGTTTTTT
TRBJ1-2 | once | - | TRBV9 | CASSPRLTGHYGYTF | TGTGCCAGCAGCCCCCGGCTCACAGGGCACTATGGCTACACCTTC
TRBJ2-1 | few | TRBD2 | TRBV28 | CASSPRRGARNEQFF | TGTGCCAGCAGTCCAAGGCGGGGGGCGCGGAATGAGCAGTTCTTC
TRBJ1-3 | - | TRBD1 | TRBV18 | CASSPPAGGTGNTIYF | TGTGCCAGCTCACCACCGGCAGGGGGAACTGGAAACACCATATATTTT
TRBJ1-3 | - | - | TRBV5-6 | CASSLLGNTIYF | TGTGCCAGCAGCTTGTTAGGAAACACCATATATTTT
TRBJ2-3 | - | TRBD2 | TRBV9 | CASSDHSPGGGDTQYF | TGTGCCAGCAGCGACCACTCACCGGGGGGGGGAGATACGCAGTATTTT
TRBJ2-7 | - | TRBD2 | TRBV18 | CASSPSPGLALYEQYF | TGTGCCAGCTCACCCTCCCCGGGACTAGCGCTCTACGAGCAGTACTTC
TRBJ1-5 | few | TRBD1 | TRBV10-3 | CAISERTGANQPQHF | TGTGCCATCAGTGAAAGGACAGGAGCTAATCAGCCCCAGCATTTT
TRBJ2-6 | once | - | TRBV25-1 | CASRDISGANVLTF | TGTGCCAGCAGGGACATCTCTGGGGCCAACGTCCTGACTTTC
TRBJ2-3 | - | TRBD2 | TRBV5-4 | CASSLETRTSGGTDTQYF | TGTGCCAGCAGCTTGGAAACCCGGACTAGCGGAGGCACAGATACGCAGTATTTT
TRBJ2-7 | - | - | TRBV30 | CAWTLAYEQYF | TGTGCCTGGACACTCGCCTACGAGCAGTACTTC
TRBJ2-5 | - | - | TRBV5-6 | CASSFRVPTQYF | TGTGCCAGCAGCTTTCGGGTTCCGACCCAGTACTTC
TRBJ2-2 | - | - | TRBV12-5 | CASGQTITGELFF | TGTGCTAGTGGTCAGACAATAACCGGGGAGCTGTTTTTT
TRBJ2-7 | - | - | TRBV30 | CAWSPGTPYEQYF | TGTGCCTGGAGCCCAGGTACCCCCTACGAGCAGTACTTC
TRBJ1-1 | - | TRBD1 | TRBV27 | CASSLGGQINTEAFF | TGTGCCAGCAGTTTAGGGGGACAGATTAACACTGAAGCTTTCTTT
TRBJ1-5 | - | TRBD1 | TRBV19 | CASSGGQGTILNQPQHF | TGTGCCAGTAGTGGGGGACAGGGGACCATCCTCAATCAGCCCCAGCATTTT
TRBJ2-5 | - | TRBD1 | TRBV2 | CASGQPRQETQYF | TGTGCTTCGGGACAGCCCCGACAAGAGACCCAGTACTTC